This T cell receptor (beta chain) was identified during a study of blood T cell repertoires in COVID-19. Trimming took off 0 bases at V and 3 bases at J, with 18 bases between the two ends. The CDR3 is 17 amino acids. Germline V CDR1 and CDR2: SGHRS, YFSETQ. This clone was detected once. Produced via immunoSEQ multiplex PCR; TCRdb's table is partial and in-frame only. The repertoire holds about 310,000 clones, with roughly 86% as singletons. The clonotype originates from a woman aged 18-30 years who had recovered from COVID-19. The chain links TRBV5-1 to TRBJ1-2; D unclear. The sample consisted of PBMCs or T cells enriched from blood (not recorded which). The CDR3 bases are TGCGCCAGCAGCTTGGAATCGACGGGTGTTAGTTACTATGGCTACACCTTC. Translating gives CASSLESTGVSYYGYTF.